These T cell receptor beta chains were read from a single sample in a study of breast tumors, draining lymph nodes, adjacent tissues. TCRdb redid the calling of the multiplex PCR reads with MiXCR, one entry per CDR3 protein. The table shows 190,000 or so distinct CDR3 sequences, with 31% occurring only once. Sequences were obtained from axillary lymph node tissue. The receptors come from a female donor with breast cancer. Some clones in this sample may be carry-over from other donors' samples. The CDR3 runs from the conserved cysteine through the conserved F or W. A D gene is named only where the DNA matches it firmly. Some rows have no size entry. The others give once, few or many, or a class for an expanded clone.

CASSFRDREQYF TGTGCCAGCAGCTTTAGGGATCGCGAGCAGTACTTC TRBV5-4 many TRBJ2-7 NA
CASSPMTSWAEQFF TGTGCCAGCAGTCCCATGACTAGCTGGGCTGAGCAGTTCTTC TRBV28 many TRBJ2-1 TRBD2
CASRGQLLLNTEAFF TGTGCCAGCAGGGGACAGCTATTATTGAACACTGAAGCTTTCTTT TRBV2 few TRBJ1-1 TRBD1
CSVGASGGADTQYF TGCAGCGTTGGGGCTAGCGGGGGGGCAGATACGCAGTATTTT TRBV29-1 NA TRBJ2-3 TRBD2
CASSFPSGYNEQFF TGCGCCAGCAGCTTTCCTAGCGGCTACAATGAGCAGTTCTTC TRBV5-1 many TRBJ2-1 TRBD2
CASSYSGQSNEQFF TGTGCCAGCAGTTACTCGGGACAATCCAATGAGCAGTTCTTC TRBV6-6 many TRBJ2-1 NA
CSAPMGADTQYF TGCAGTGCTCCCATGGGGGCAGATACGCAGTATTTT TRBV20-1 many TRBJ2-3 NA
CASSSQFESSTDTQYF TGTGCCAGCAGTTCCCAATTCGAGAGTTCCACAGATACGCAGTATTTT TRBV6-2/TRBV6-3 few TRBJ2-3 NA
CSAQDRPYEQYF TGCAGCGCTCAGGACAGGCCGTACGAGCAGTACTTC TRBV29-1 NA TRBJ2-7 TRBD1
CASSRGIAGEHSETQYF TGTGCCAGCAGTCGGGGGATAGCGGGAGAACATTCGGAGACCCAGTACTTC TRBV6-2/TRBV6-3 few TRBJ2-5 TRBD2
CASSQDRSGSSPTYF TGCGCCAGCAGCCAGGATCGTTCCGGGAGTTCGCCTACGTATTTT TRBV4-3 many TRBJ2-3 NA
CASGTNTGELFF TGTGCTAGTGGTACGAACACCGGGGAGCTGTTTTTT TRBV12-5 many TRBJ2-2 NA
CSARGGITQATQYF TGCAGTGCTAGGGGGGGAATTACGCAAGCGACCCAGTACTTC TRBV20-1 few TRBJ2-5 NA
CASSPHGQGAGDTQYF TGTGCCAGCAGTCCTCATGGACAGGGGGCGGGAGATACGCAGTATTTT TRBV28 NA TRBJ2-3 TRBD1
CASSPMEARTEETYGYTF TGTGCCAGCAGCCCAATGGAGGCCCGGACAGAAGAGACCTATGGCTACACCTTC TRBV5-8 few TRBJ1-2 NA
CASSESGSGAKNIQYF TGCGCCAGCAGTGAGAGCGGGAGTGGGGCCAAAAACATTCAGTACTTC TRBV10-1 NA TRBJ2-4 TRBD2
CASSYGGSGNTIYF TGTGCCAGCAGTTACGGGGGTTCTGGAAACACCATATATTTT TRBV6-6 many TRBJ1-3 NA
CASILTYQETQYF TGTGCCAGCATCCTTACCTACCAAGAGACCCAGTACTTC TRBV6-2/TRBV6-3 NA TRBJ2-5 NA
CASSLQGFGSPLHF TGTGCCAGCAGCCTACAGGGTTTTGGATCACCCCTCCACTTT TRBV6-5 many TRBJ1-6 NA
CASGWENEQFF TGTGCTAGTGGGTGGGAAAATGAGCAGTTCTTC TRBV12-5 many TRBJ2-1 NA
CASSEILRRAGGIAEAGELFF TGTGCCAGCAGCGAAATTCTAAGACGAGCGGGGGGGATAGCGGAGGCCGGGGAGCTGTTTTTT TRBV12-1 NA TRBJ2-2 NA
CASSPIGGVDGYTF TGTGCCAGCAGCCCGATAGGAGGGGTGGATGGCTACACCTTC TRBV3-1 many TRBJ1-2 NA
CASSQGVPPTGYTF TGTGCCAGCAGCCAGGGAGTCCCCCCGACCGGCTACACCTTC TRBV11-1 many TRBJ1-2 NA